Here is one TCR beta chain with its context. What it binds is not known. These data originate in a study of cytomegalovirus exposure and HLA in healthy donors. V shed 4 bases, J shed 3 bases, and the junction held 4 bases outside the gene matches. Germline V CDR1 and CDR2: MNHNS, SASEGT. The CDR3 contains 15 residues. The study's findings and limits: The analysis excluded some indistinguishable V segments, including TRBV6-2 and TRBV6-3.

13 Jbeta primers and 60 Vbeta primers were used for the PCR. Generated by immunoSEQ multiplex PCR, the TCRdb table keeps only in-frame clones and is missing some. The sample lists just over 150,000 clones, approximately 84% occurring once. The specimen was PBMCs. The chain links TRBV6-1 to TRBJ2-4; TRBD2 agrees at 9 bases. The source is a man between 18 and 35 years old in good health and CMV-seropositive. The CDR3 protein is CASSGAGGLKNIQYF. DNA of the CDR3: TGTGCCAGCAGTGGCGCGGGGGGGCTCAAAAACATTCAGTACTTC.